This T cell receptor beta chain was retrieved from a study of T-cell memory formation after mild COVID-19. Study-level findings and limits: Among contracting clones, CD4+ were mainly CM/EM and CD8+ enriched in EMRA. CD4/CD8 balance held among clones contracting day 15 to 85, and later expanders leaned CD4+. Pre-infection memory showed some responding clones, and this suggested that cross-reactive memory joined.

Germline CDR1 and CDR2: LNHNV and YYDKDF (reference sequence). After removal of 5 bases from V and 4 bases from J, the junction contained 6 bases not matched to a gene. The CDR3 sequence is 14 residues long. Concerning this clonotype itself: No antigen is known for it.

Constant-segment primers and 5'RACE yielded cDNA libraries for TCR alpha and TCR beta, each carrying sample barcodes and UMIs. From the 5' RACE reads, TCRdb called clonotypes with MiXCR, one entry per CDR3 protein. The data contain more than 150,000 distinct CDR3 sequences, approximately 10% of them singletons. This clonotype was sampled from a man between 18 and 29 years old who had mild COVID-19 (a few samples of this study predate the infection). Cell type and time point are not known. The source material was PBMCs or a T cell subset sorted from them (not recorded which). The V call is TRBV15, the J call TRBJ1-1, with TRBD1 matching 8 bases. The CDR3 sequence: CATSFITGGTEAFF. The CDR3 DNA reads TGTGCCACCAGCTTTATTACAGGGGGCACTGAAGCTTTCTTT.